Reported below is one T cell receptor (beta chain). Its antigen is undetermined. Produced via immunoSEQ multiplex PCR; TCRdb's table is partial and in-frame only. The sample gives 130,000 to 150,000 clones, 85% to 90% of which show up once; roughly 9.3% is in the top ten. CDR1 is SGHNT and CDR2 is YYREEE in the germline V gene (reference sequence). The CDR3 has 15 amino acids. Deletions cut 4 bases from V and 0 bases from J, with 13 bases between. The data are from a study of cytomegalovirus exposure and HLA in healthy donors. Study-level information: The 120 or so validation repertoires were produced on the same platform as the 650 or so repertoires of the first cohort. This was reported in a later analysis.

General observations from the study: According to a later analysis, TCR clusters from the first cohort tended to co-occur in the 120 or so validation repertoires.

The sequence came from a young woman in good health and CMV-seropositive. Sequences were obtained from PBMCs. The rearrangement joins TRBV5-4 to TRBJ1-1; a weak D match, TRBD1 (6 bases). The DNA for the CDR3 is TGTGCCAGCAGCCCAGAAGGGACATTGAACACTGAAGCTTTCTTT. Amino acid sequence: CASSPEGTLNTEAFF. The full variable domain, completed using reference TRBV5-4 and TRBJ1-1, is ETGVTQSPTHLIKTRGQQVTLRCSSQSGHNTVSWYQQALGQGPQFIFQYYREEENGRGNFPPRFSGLQFPNYSSELNVNALELDDSALYLCASSPEGTLNTEAFFGQGTRLTVV.